A single sample is the source of the 5 T cell receptor beta chains below, sequenced in a study of CD8+ T cells in alopecia areata. As to treatment: oral pan-JAK inhibitor, 5-10 mg twice daily. Extracted RNA was reverse transcribed into cDNA, the sequencing template. Measured with immunoSEQ multiplex PCR; TCRdb has only the in-frame clones, and not every one. The table shows roughly 200,000 clones, with about 55% occurring only once. Here the sequenced sample was CD8+ T cells sorted from blood, taken at week 24, from a patient treated with tofacitinib. Receptors originate from a human donor with alopecia areata.

The chain employs TRBV6-5 and TRBJ2-6, with no clear D. V was cut by 6 bases and J by 0 bases, with 9 bases left in between. This CDR3 contains 15 residues. Germline CDR1 is MNHEY and CDR2 is SVGAGI. The CDR3 DNA follows: TGTGCCAGCAGCTCCTATATCTCTGGGGCCAACGTCCTGACTTTC. It yields the protein CASSSYISGANVLTF.

The rearrangement uses TRBV19 and TRBJ2-3; D gene ambiguous. Trimming shortened V by 3 bases and J by 1 base, and 5 bases separated the two germline ends. The CDR3 consists of 13 residues. Germline V gene sequence: CDR1 LNHDA, CDR2 SQIVND (reference sequence). CDR3 bases: TGTGCCAGTAGTATGCAGCGCACAGATACGCAGTATTTT. As protein: CASSMQRTDTQYF.

The chain combines TRBV25-1 with TRBJ2-7, with 8 bases that match TRBD1. The ends lost 4 bases at V and 4 bases at J; junction bases unmatched: 9. This CDR3 comprises 15 residues. CDR1 and CDR2 (germline): MGHDK, SYGVNS. Here the CDR3 reads CASSAHGQGIYEQYF. DNA for the CDR3: TGTGCCAGCAGTGCCCATGGACAGGGAATATACGAGCAGTACTTC.

The rearrangement joins TRBV7-9 to TRBJ2-3; tentatively, D is TRBD2 (6 bases). There are 13 residues in the CDR3. CDR1 SEHNR and CDR2 FQNEAQ come from the germline V gene (reference sequence). V dropped 5 bases and J dropped 5 bases, with 11 bases sitting between them. The CDR3 nucleotides are TGTGCCAGCAGCCCTCCGGGACTAGATACGCAGTATTTT. Protein: CASSPPGLDTQYF.

This clone was recorded many times. V gene TRBV9 combines with J gene TRBJ2-7; D gene unclear. With 0 bases removed from V and 7 bases from J, the gap between germline ends came to 11 bases. This CDR3 spans 13 amino acids. Germline CDR1 SGDLS, CDR2 YYNGEE. This CDR3 reads CASSVGVLGEQYF. CDR3 sequence (DNA): TGTGCCAGCAGCGTAGGAGTGTTAGGGGAGCAGTACTTC.